Listed below are T cell receptor beta chains from one sample, sequenced in a study of beta chain features in type 1 diabetes. Method: immunoSEQ multiplex PCR; TCRdb's copy keeps in-frame clones and lacks some. Of 390,000 or so clones listed, approximately 15% are singletons. The sequenced material came from naive CD4+ T cells from blood. These TCRs come from a man aged 25-40 years in good health. CDR3s include the opening cysteine and the closing phenylalanine or tryptophan. Each record gives: V gene, clone size, D gene, J gene, CDR3 protein, CDR3 DNA. A D gene is named only where the DNA matches it firmly. Only part of the rows carry a size: once, few, many, or a class if the clone is expanded.

v_call: TRBV4-3
clone_size: .
d_call: TRBD1
j_call: TRBJ1-5
cdr3_aa: CASSQGAGGHQPQHF
cdr3_nt: TGCGCCAGCAGCCAAGGGGCAGGGGGCCATCAGCCCCAGCATTTT

v_call: TRBV18
clone_size: few
d_call: .
j_call: TRBJ2-5
cdr3_aa: CASSPPRGDVTQYF
cdr3_nt: TGTGCCAGCTCACCTCCCAGGGGAGATGTGACCCAGTACTTC

v_call: TRBV30
clone_size: few
d_call: .
j_call: TRBJ1-1
cdr3_aa: CAWRRSDFMNTEAFF
cdr3_nt: TGTGCCTGGAGACGGTCAGACTTTATGAACACTGAAGCTTTCTTT

v_call: TRBV15
clone_size: .
d_call: TRBD1
j_call: TRBJ2-1
cdr3_aa: CATSGGIDRGYGRQFF
cdr3_nt: TGTGCCACCAGCGGAGGGATTGACAGGGGATACGGGAGGCAGTTCTTC

v_call: TRBV18
clone_size: .
d_call: .
j_call: TRBJ2-5
cdr3_aa: CASSPLSLGETQYF
cdr3_nt: TGTGCCAGCTCACCACTCTCTCTTGGAGAGACCCAGTACTTC

v_call: TRBV6-5
clone_size: .
d_call: .
j_call: TRBJ1-4
cdr3_aa: CASRRSEREKLFF
cdr3_nt: TGTGCCAGCAGAAGATCGGAGCGTGAAAAACTGTTTTTT

v_call: TRBV9
clone_size: few
d_call: .
j_call: TRBJ2-5
cdr3_aa: CASSVGGGIGETQYF
cdr3_nt: TGTGCCAGCAGCGTTGGCGGGGGCATAGGTGAGACCCAGTACTTC

v_call: TRBV7-2
clone_size: .
d_call: TRBD2
j_call: TRBJ2-5
cdr3_aa: CASSLSGGAETQYF
cdr3_nt: TGTGCCAGCAGCTTAAGCGGGGGGGCGGAGACCCAGTACTTC

v_call: TRBV5-1
clone_size: few
d_call: TRBD2
j_call: TRBJ2-1
cdr3_aa: CASSPKGGGPGDYNEQFF
cdr3_nt: TGCGCCAGCAGCCCGAAAGGCGGGGGGCCCGGTGACTACAATGAGCAGTTCTTC

v_call: TRBV4-1
clone_size: few
d_call: .
j_call: TRBJ2-5
cdr3_aa: CASSHRGQAGNKETQYF
cdr3_nt: TGCGCCAGCAGCCACCGAGGTCAGGCGGGGAATAAAGAGACCCAGTACTTC

v_call: TRBV4-1
clone_size: .
d_call: TRBD2
j_call: TRBJ2-3
cdr3_aa: CASLGASGGTDTQYF
cdr3_nt: TGCGCCAGCCTAGGGGCTAGCGGGGGCACAGATACGCAGTATTTT

v_call: TRBV9
clone_size: .
d_call: .
j_call: TRBJ1-1
cdr3_aa: CASSPTGGMNTEAFF
cdr3_nt: TGTGCCAGCAGCCCTACGGGGGGGATGAACACTGAAGCTTTCTTT

v_call: TRBV4-3
clone_size: few
d_call: .
j_call: TRBJ2-5
cdr3_aa: CASSQDPTGTAGSETQYF
cdr3_nt: TGCGCCAGCAGCCAAGATCCGACCGGGACAGCGGGAAGCGAGACCCAGTACTTC

v_call: TRBV7-9
clone_size: .
d_call: .
j_call: TRBJ1-1
cdr3_aa: CASSLEGSTEAFF
cdr3_nt: TGTGCCAGCAGCTTAGAAGGGAGCACTGAAGCTTTCTTT

v_call: TRBV4-2
clone_size: few
d_call: .
j_call: TRBJ2-5
cdr3_aa: CASSLDQETQYF
cdr3_nt: TGTGCCAGCAGCCTAGACCAAGAGACCCAGTACTTC

v_call: TRBV4-3
clone_size: .
d_call: TRBD1
j_call: TRBJ1-6
cdr3_aa: CASSETQGRSPLHF
cdr3_nt: TGCGCCAGCAGCGAAACACAGGGGAGGTCACCCCTCCACTTT

v_call: TRBV7-8
clone_size: few
d_call: .
j_call: TRBJ2-1
cdr3_aa: CASSLADRVIYNEQFF
cdr3_nt: TGTGCCAGCAGCTTAGCGGACAGAGTTATCTACAATGAGCAGTTCTTC

v_call: TRBV5-1
clone_size: .
d_call: TRBD1
j_call: TRBJ2-1
cdr3_aa: CASSLVGTDYNEQFF
cdr3_nt: TGCGCCAGCAGCTTGGTGGGGACAGATTACAATGAGCAGTTCTTC

v_call: TRBV6-5
clone_size: .
d_call: TRBD1
j_call: TRBJ1-1
cdr3_aa: CASSSPGQEAFF
cdr3_nt: TGTGCCAGCAGTTCCCCGGGACAGGAAGCTTTCTTT

v_call: TRBV19
clone_size: .
d_call: .
j_call: TRBJ2-5
cdr3_aa: CASSTLGTGGTQYF
cdr3_nt: TGTGCCAGTAGTACACTCGGGACCGGCGGGACCCAGTACTTC

v_call: TRBV7-3
clone_size: .
d_call: TRBD2
j_call: TRBJ2-1
cdr3_aa: CASSSGLAGGPSSYNEQFF
cdr3_nt: TGTGCCAGCAGCTCGGGACTAGCGGGAGGACCGAGCTCCTACAATGAGCAGTTCTTC

v_call: TRBV30
clone_size: few
d_call: .
j_call: TRBJ2-5
cdr3_aa: CAWSARQETQYF
cdr3_nt: TGTGCCTGGAGTGCTAGACAAGAGACCCAGTACTTC

v_call: TRBV7-2
clone_size: .
d_call: TRBD2
j_call: TRBJ2-1
cdr3_aa: CASSSKREVGNEQFF
cdr3_nt: TGTGCCAGCAGCTCCAAGCGGGAGGTGGGCAATGAGCAGTTCTTC

v_call: TRBV25-1
clone_size: .
d_call: TRBD2
j_call: TRBJ2-2
cdr3_aa: CASSRTSGSTGELFF
cdr3_nt: TGTGCCAGCAGCAGGACTAGCGGGTCCACCGGGGAGCTGTTTTTT

v_call: TRBV19
clone_size: few
d_call: .
j_call: TRBJ1-2
cdr3_aa: CASSIPGGNYGYTF
cdr3_nt: TGTGCCAGTAGTATTCCGGGCGGAAACTATGGCTACACCTTC

v_call: TRBV7-3
clone_size: few
d_call: .
j_call: TRBJ2-3
cdr3_aa: CASSSDGTFTDTQYF
cdr3_nt: TGTGCCAGCAGCTCAGACGGGACCTTCACAGATACGCAGTATTTT

v_call: TRBV23-1
clone_size: .
d_call: TRBD1
j_call: TRBJ2-7
cdr3_aa: CASIQWGTGSYEQYF
cdr3_nt: TGCGCCAGCATTCAATGGGGGACAGGGTCCTACGAGCAGTACTTC

v_call: TRBV7-6
clone_size: .
d_call: .
j_call: TRBJ2-7
cdr3_aa: CASSSGRWVTSYEQYF
cdr3_nt: TGTGCCAGCAGCTCCGGCCGGTGGGTTACCTCCTACGAGCAGTACTTC

v_call: TRBV7-6
clone_size: .
d_call: TRBD2
j_call: TRBJ2-3
cdr3_aa: CASSLGLAGAFTDTQYF
cdr3_nt: TGTGCCAGCAGCTTGGGACTAGCGGGGGCTTTCACAGATACGCAGTATTTT

v_call: TRBV5-4
clone_size: few
d_call: .
j_call: TRBJ2-7
cdr3_aa: CASSLGGAEDYEQYF
cdr3_nt: TGTGCCAGCAGCTTGGGCGGGGCCGAAGACTACGAGCAGTACTTC

v_call: TRBV6-5
clone_size: few
d_call: TRBD2
j_call: TRBJ2-4
cdr3_aa: CASSFRREGVQYF
cdr3_nt: TGTGCCAGCAGTTTTCGTCGGGAGGGTGTTCAGTACTTC

v_call: TRBV2
clone_size: few
d_call: .
j_call: TRBJ1-5
cdr3_aa: CASSDRGQPQHF
cdr3_nt: TGTGCCAGCAGTGATCGAGGGCAGCCCCAGCATTTT

v_call: TRBV7-2
clone_size: .
d_call: TRBD2
j_call: TRBJ2-3
cdr3_aa: CASSQSGSETDTQYF
cdr3_nt: TGTGCCAGCAGCCAAAGCGGGAGTGAGACAGATACGCAGTATTTT